A single T cell receptor (beta chain) is shown here with its context. Germline CDR1 reads LNHDA; CDR2 reads SQIVND (reference sequence). The CDR3 totals 17 residues. Trimming pared 3 bases from V and 1 base from J, leaving 16 bases between. This sample was included in a study of control samples from healthy donors and cancer patients. Using immunoSEQ multiplex PCR, the repertoire was profiled, and TCRdb retains in-frame clones only, with some absent. The sample lists around 29,000 clones, roughly 85% occurring once. The gene calls are TRBV19 and TRBJ1-5; D ambiguous. The sequence derives from a man in his 60s with head and neck cancer. Sequencing input: PBMCs. The CDR3 DNA is TGTGCCAGTAGTATCCTAGCCCAGCACGTAAGCAATCAGCCCCAGCATTTT. Protein sequence: CASSILAQHVSNQPQHF.